The 10 T cell receptor beta chains in this list originate from one sample, sequenced in a study of OX40 agonist ivuxolimab in advanced cancers. The assay was immunoSEQ multiplex PCR, and TCRdb's table has in-frame clones only and misses some. The sample yields 75,000 to 100,000 clones, 91% seen once. The source was CD4+ or CD8+ T cells sorted from blood, collected in a trial of the OX40 agonist ivuxolimab. The receptors shown here come from an adult with an advanced solid tumor such as melanoma, head and neck, liver or kidney cancer.

This chain links TRBV27 with TRBJ2-7, with D tentatively TRBD2 (8 bases). Per the germline V gene, CDR1 is MNHEY and CDR2 is SMNVEV (reference sequence). The CDR3 consists of 16 residues. V was shortened by 5 bases and J by 1 base, with 18 bases between the two germline ends. DNA of the CDR3: TGTGCCAGCAGTGCATACAGGGGCGGGGGGTCCTACGAGCAGTACTTC. The encoded protein is CASSAYRGGGSYEQYF.

V and J are TRBV28 and TRBJ2-7; D not resolved. This CDR3 region has 15 residues. CDR1 and CDR2 from the germline V gene are MDHEN and SYDVKM. Trimming pared 4 bases from V and 0 bases from J, leaving 13 bases between. The CDR3 DNA reads TGTGCCAGCAGTTCTCCCCCGGCGGTCTCCTACGAGCAGTACTTC. Protein sequence: CASSSPPAVSYEQYF.

The rearrangement joins TRBV28 to TRBJ2-3, with 11 bases lining up with TRBD2. CDR3 length: 19 residues. Germline loops: CDR1 MDHEN, CDR2 SYDVKM. V lost 9 bases, J lost 4 bases, and 21 bases stayed unmatched. CDR3 nucleotides: TGTGCCAGTCTAGGCAAACTAGGGACTAGCGGATCTATCCCAGATACGCAGTATTTT. Encoded protein: CASLGKLGTSGSIPDTQYF.

The chain links TRBV7-8 to TRBJ2-7; D not certain. Germline CDR1 SGHVS, CDR2 FQNEAQ. The CDR3 contains 13 residues. The V gene lost 2 bases and the J gene lost 2 bases, with 7 bases spanning the gap. For the CDR3, the DNA is TGTGCCAGCAGCTTATTACGGACCTACGAGCAGTACTTC. This gives the protein CASSLLRTYEQYF.

This sequence joins TRBV6-1 and TRBJ2-5, with D perhaps matching TRBD1 or TRBD2 (5 bases each). Germline V gene sequence: CDR1 MNHNS, CDR2 SASEGT. Trimming took off 0 bases at V and 2 bases at J, with 19 bases between the two ends. The CDR3 runs to 18 residues. Written as DNA, the CDR3 is TGTGCCAGCAGTGAAGCGTTCCCGGGACGGCAAATTCAAGAGACCCAGTACTTC. Protein: CASSEAFPGRQIQETQYF.

The chain links TRBV2 to TRBJ2-7, with D perhaps matching TRBD2 (6 bases). V lost 6 bases, J lost 5 bases, and 8 bases lay in between. CDR3 length equals 11 residues. In germline, CDR1 is SNHLY, CDR2 FYNNEI. CDR3 amino acids: CASRLADEQYF. For the CDR3, the DNA is TGTGCCAGCAGATTAGCGGACGAGCAGTACTTC.

The chain joins TRBV27 to TRBJ2-6, with 8 bases lining up with TRBD1. The V segment lost 3 bases and the J segment 0 bases; nucleotides outside the gene matches: 13. This CDR3 comprises 20 residues. Germline V gives CDR1 MNHEY, CDR2 SMNVEV (reference sequence). CDR3 in amino acids: CASSFSPRDRPSSGANVLTF. CDR3 in DNA: TGTGCCAGCAGTTTCTCTCCCCGGGACAGGCCTAGCTCTGGGGCCAACGTCCTGACTTTC.

V is TRBV7-9 and J is TRBJ2-5; 8 positions match TRBD2. J gave up 4 bases and V 4 bases, and 2 bases lay outside the gene matches. Germline values: CDR1 SEHNR, CDR2 FQNEAQ (reference sequence). The CDR3 contains 13 residues. In nucleotides, the CDR3 is TGTGCCAGCAGCTCCCGGGGGGGAGAGACCCAGTACTTC. Its protein product is CASSSRGGETQYF.

J is TRBJ2-1 and V is TRBV2; D might be TRBD1 (6 bases). The germline V gene has CDR1 SNHLY and CDR2 FYNNEI. V gave up 11 bases and J gave up 10 bases, with 27 bases separating them. This CDR3 has 15 amino acids. The CDR3 region is CASAGQGSYNSEQFF. DNA of the CDR3: TGTGCCTCCGCAGGTCAGGGGTCCTACAACTCCGAGCAGTTCTTC.

This chain uses TRBV4-3 with TRBJ2-5; a possible D gene is TRBD1 (5 bases). The CDR3 loop spans 15 amino acids. Trimming left V 0 bases short and J 4 bases short, with 12 bases between. Germline loops: CDR1 LGHNA, CDR2 YSLEER. CDR3 nucleotide sequence: TGCGCCAGCAGCCAAGATCCCCAGGGAACAGAGACCCAGTACTTC. This translates into CASSQDPQGTETQYF.